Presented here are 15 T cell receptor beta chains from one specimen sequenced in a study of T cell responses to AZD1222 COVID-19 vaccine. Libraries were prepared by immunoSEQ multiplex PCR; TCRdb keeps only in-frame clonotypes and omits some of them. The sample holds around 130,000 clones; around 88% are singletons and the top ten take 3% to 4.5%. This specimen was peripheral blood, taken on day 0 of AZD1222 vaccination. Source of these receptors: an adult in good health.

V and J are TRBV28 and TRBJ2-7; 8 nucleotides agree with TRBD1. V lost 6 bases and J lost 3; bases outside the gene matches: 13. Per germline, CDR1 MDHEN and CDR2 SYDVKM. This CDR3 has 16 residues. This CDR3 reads CASSRPDRGSNYEQYF. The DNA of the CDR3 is TGTGCCAGCAGCCGACCCGACAGGGGCAGTAACTACGAGCAGTACTTC. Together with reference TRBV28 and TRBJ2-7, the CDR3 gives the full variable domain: DVKVTQSSRYLVKRTGEKVFLECVQDMDHENMFWYRQDPGLGLRLIYFSYDVKMKEKGDIPEGYSVSREKKERFSLILESASTNQTSMYLCASSRPDRGSNYEQYFGPGTRLTVT.

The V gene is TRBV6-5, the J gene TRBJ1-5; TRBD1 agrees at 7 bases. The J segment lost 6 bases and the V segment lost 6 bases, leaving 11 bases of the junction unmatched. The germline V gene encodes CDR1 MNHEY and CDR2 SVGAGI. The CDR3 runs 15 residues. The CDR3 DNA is TGTGCCAGCAGGGGACAGTCCGGTGGTAGTCAGCCCCAGCATTTT. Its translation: CASRGQSGGSQPQHF.

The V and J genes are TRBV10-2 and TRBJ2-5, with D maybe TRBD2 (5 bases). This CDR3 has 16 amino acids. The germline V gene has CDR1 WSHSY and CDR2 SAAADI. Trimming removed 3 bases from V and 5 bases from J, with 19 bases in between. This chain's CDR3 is CASSDRLATFPETQYF. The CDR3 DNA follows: TGCGCCAGCAGTGATAGGTTAGCGACTTTCCCGGAGACCCAGTACTTC.

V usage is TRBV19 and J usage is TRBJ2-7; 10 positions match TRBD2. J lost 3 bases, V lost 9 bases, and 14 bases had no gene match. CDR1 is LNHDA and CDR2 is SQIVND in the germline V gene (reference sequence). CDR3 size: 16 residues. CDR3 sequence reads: CASRNSGRSPNYEQYF. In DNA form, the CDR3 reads TGTGCCAGCAGAAATAGCGGGAGGTCACCTAACTACGAGCAGTACTTC.

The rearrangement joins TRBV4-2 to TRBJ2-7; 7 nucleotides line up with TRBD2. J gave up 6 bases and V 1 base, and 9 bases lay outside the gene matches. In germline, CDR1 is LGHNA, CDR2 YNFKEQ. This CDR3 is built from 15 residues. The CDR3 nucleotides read TGTGCCAGCAGCCAAGGTGCGGGAGAGGTTCGCGAGCAGTACTTC. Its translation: CASSQGAGEVREQYF.

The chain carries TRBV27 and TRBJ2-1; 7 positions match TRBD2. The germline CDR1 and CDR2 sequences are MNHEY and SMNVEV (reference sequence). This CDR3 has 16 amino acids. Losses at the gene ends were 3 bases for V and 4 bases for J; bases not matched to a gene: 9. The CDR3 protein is CASSFLASGGYNEQFF. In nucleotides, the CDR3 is TGTGCCAGCAGTTTCCTGGCTAGCGGAGGTTACAATGAGCAGTTCTTC.

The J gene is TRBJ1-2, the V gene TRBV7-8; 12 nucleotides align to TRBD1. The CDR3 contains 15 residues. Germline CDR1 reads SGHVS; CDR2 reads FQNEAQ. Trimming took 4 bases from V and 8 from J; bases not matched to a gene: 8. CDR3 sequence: CASSYPGTGGRGYTF. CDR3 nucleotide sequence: TGTGCCAGCAGCTACCCCGGGACAGGGGGCAGAGGCTACACCTTC.

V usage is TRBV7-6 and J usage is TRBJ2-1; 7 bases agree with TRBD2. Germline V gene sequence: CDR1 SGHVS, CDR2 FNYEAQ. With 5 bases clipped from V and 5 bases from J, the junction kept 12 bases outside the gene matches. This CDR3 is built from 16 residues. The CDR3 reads CASSPYRGRANNEQFF. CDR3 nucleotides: TGTGCCAGCAGCCCTTATAGAGGGAGGGCAAACAATGAGCAGTTCTTC.

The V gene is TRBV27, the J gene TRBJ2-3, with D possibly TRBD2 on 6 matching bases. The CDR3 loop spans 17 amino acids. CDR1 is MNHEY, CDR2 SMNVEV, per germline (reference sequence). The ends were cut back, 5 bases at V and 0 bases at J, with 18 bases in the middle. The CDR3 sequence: CASSPHRLAPSTDTQYF. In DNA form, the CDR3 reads TGTGCCAGCAGTCCTCACAGGCTAGCGCCAAGCACAGATACGCAGTATTTT.

The CDR3 loop reads CASSQDLDYYGYTF. DNA of the CDR3: TGTGCCAGCAGCCAAGATTTGGATTACTATGGCTACACCTTC. This rearrangement joins TRBV14 to TRBJ1-2; unclear D gene. The CDR3 contains 14 residues. CDR1 and CDR2 from the germline V gene are SGHDN and FVKESK. V shed 0 bases and J shed 3 bases, with 8 bases lying between them.

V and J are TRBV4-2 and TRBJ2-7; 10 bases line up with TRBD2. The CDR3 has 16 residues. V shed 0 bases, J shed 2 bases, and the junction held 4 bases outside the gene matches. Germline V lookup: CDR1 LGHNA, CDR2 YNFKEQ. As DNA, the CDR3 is TGTGCCAGCAGCCAAGAGGCTAGCGGGAGCCCCTACGAGCAGTACTTC. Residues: CASSQEASGSPYEQYF.

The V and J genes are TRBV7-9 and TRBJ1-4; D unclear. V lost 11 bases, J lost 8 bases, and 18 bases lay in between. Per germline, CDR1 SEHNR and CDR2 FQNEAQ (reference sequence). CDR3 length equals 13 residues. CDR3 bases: TGTGCCTCCGTGAGAACTCCCGACGAAAAACTGTTTTTT. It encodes CASVRTPDEKLFF.

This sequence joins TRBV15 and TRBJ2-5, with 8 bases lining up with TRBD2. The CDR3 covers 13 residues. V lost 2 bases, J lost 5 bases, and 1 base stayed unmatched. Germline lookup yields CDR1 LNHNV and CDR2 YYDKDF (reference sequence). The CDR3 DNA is TGTGCCACCAGCAGAATAGCGGGGGAGACCCAGTACTTC. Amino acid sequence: CATSRIAGETQYF. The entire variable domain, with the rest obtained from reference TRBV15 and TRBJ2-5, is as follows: DAMVIQNPRYQVTQFGKPVTLSCSQTLNHNVMYWYQQKSSQAPKLLFHYYDKDFNNEADTPDNFQSRRPNTSFCFLDIRSPGLGDTAMYLCATSRIAGETQYFGPGTRLLVL.

The CDR3: CATSRAAGNTGELFF. As DNA, the CDR3 is TGTGCCACCAGCAGAGCCGCGGGTAACACCGGGGAGCTGTTTTTT. This rearrangement joins TRBV15 to TRBJ2-2; D possibly corresponds to TRBD2 (5 bases). Trimming removed 1 base at V and 2 bases at J, with 8 bases between. Per germline, CDR1 LNHNV and CDR2 YYDKDF (reference sequence). This CDR3 spans 15 amino acids. Variable domain in full (rest from reference TRBV15 and TRBJ2-2): DAMVIQNPRYQVTQFGKPVTLSCSQTLNHNVMYWYQQKSSQAPKLLFHYYDKDFNNEADTPDNFQSRRPNTSFCFLDIRSPGLGDTAMYLCATSRAAGNTGELFFGEGSRLTVL.

The CDR3 DNA reads as TGTGCCAGCAGTTTGGGGAGGTACAATGAGCAGTTCTTC. It translates to CASSLGRYNEQFF. This chain joins TRBV28 and TRBJ2-1; TRBD2 is a possible D gene (6 bases). Trimming took 3 bases from V and 4 from J, leaving 7 bases between them. CDR3 length: 13 residues. Germline V gene lookup returns CDR1 MDHEN and CDR2 SYDVKM.